The rows below give T cell receptor beta chains drawn from one sample of a study of blood T cell repertoires in COVID-19. Libraries were prepared by immunoSEQ multiplex PCR; TCRdb keeps only in-frame clonotypes and omits some of them. The data show almost 400,000 clones, about 90% seen once. Sequencing was done on a sample of PBMCs or T cells enriched from blood (not recorded which). The receptors derive from a woman aged 25 to 39 who had recovered from COVID-19. CDR3s include the opening cysteine and the closing phenylalanine or tryptophan.

CDR3aa: CASSPDRGRYLFSPLHF
v_gene: TRBV3-1/TRBV3-2
j_gene: TRBJ1-6

CDR3aa: CAISESLIYEQYF
v_gene: TRBV10-3
j_gene: TRBJ2-7

CDR3aa: CASSHRQGRNTEAFF
v_gene: TRBV7-9
j_gene: TRBJ1-1

CDR3aa: CASSAHIPESLNYNEQFF
v_gene: TRBV7-6
j_gene: TRBJ2-1

CDR3aa: CASSQRGLAYEQYF
v_gene: TRBV3-1/TRBV3-2
j_gene: TRBJ2-7

CDR3aa: CATTGTADNSPLHF
v_gene: TRBV19
j_gene: TRBJ1-6

CDR3aa: CASSLRSTGLWETQYF
v_gene: TRBV28
j_gene: TRBJ2-5

CDR3aa: CASSDTAYYGYTF
v_gene: TRBV2
j_gene: TRBJ1-2

CDR3aa: CASSLDRSNYGYTF
v_gene: TRBV5-1
j_gene: TRBJ1-2

CDR3aa: CASRGGRALGDTQYF
v_gene: TRBV7-3
j_gene: TRBJ2-3

CDR3aa: CASSQGPHPTDTQYF
v_gene: TRBV4-2
j_gene: TRBJ2-3